This T cell receptor beta chain came from a study of CD8 T cells in ankylosing spondylitis. A quantitative 5'-RACE method, one with molecular barcodes, was used to make TCR beta libraries. Each CDR3 protein is one row after TCRdb ran MiXCR on the 5' RACE reads. The repertoire has about 130,000 distinct CDR3 sequences, 9.5% to 12% of them found once; the top ten carry 3.5% to 5%. CDR1 is SGDLS and CDR2 is YYNGEE in the germline V gene. The CDR3 loop spans 13 amino acids. Trimming removed 0 bases at V and 8 bases at J, with 9 bases between. This clonotype was picked up a small number of times. What it recognizes is unknown. Study-wide findings and caveats: With a CD8+ phenotype, disease-linked clones were relatively rare in peripheral blood. Reports say disease-linked clones showed up significantly more in matched ankylosing spondylitis synovial fluid.

Sequences were obtained from blood, either unsorted or a sorted T cell fraction (not recorded which). This clonotype originated in a female donor with ankylosing spondylitis or in good health (not recorded which). The chain uses TRBV9 and TRBJ2-1, with D unclear. The CDR3 sequence: CASSVGLVDEQFF. CDR3 DNA sequence: TGTGCCAGCAGCGTAGGGCTAGTTGATGAGCAGTTCTTC.